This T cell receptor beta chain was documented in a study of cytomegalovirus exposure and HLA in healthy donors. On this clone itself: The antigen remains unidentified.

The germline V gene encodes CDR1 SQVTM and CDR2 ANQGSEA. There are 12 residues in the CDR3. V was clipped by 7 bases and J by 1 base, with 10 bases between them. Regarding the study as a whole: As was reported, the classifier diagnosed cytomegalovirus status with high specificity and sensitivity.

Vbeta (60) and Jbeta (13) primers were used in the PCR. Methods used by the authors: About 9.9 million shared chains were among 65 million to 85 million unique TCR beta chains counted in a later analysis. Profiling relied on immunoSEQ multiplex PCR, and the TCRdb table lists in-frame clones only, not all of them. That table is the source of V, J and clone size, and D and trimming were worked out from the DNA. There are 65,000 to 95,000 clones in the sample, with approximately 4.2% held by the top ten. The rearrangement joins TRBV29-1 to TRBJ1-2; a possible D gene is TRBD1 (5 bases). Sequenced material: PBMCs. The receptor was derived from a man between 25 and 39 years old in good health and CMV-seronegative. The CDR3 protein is CSAGDLNYGYTF. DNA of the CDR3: TGCAGCGCGGGGGACCTTAACTATGGCTACACCTTC.